This T cell receptor beta chain was captured by sequencing in a study of tumor-infiltrating lymphocytes in primary liver carcinoma. Turning to the study itself: Stage T1-T3 N0M0 tumors measured 4.2 to 10 cm at most. Overall study results and limits: Tumors reached a significantly greater top-250-clone fraction than blood did (p = 0.039).

Per the germline V gene, CDR1 is SEHNR and CDR2 is FQNEAQ (reference sequence). V shed 2 bases and J shed 3 bases, with 10 bases lying between them. The CDR3 is 15 residues long. In this sample, this clonotype turned up a few times. Its antigen is not identified. Germline DNA was also extracted, and blood RNA derived from unsorted whole blood. Chronic HBV infection was present in the patients, who were treatment-naive. The template, roughly 0.45 ug total RNA, yielded TCR beta cDNA made with a constant-region primer. Investigators got TCR beta libraries out of three nested multiplex PCR rounds, done with slightly modified ARM-PCR. Both of the initial two PCR rounds ran for about 9 cycles and employed TRBV1-TRBV30 forward primers alongside a C-beta reverse primer. One entry per CDR3 protein results from TCRdb running MiXCR on the multiplex PCR reads. Among around 330,000 distinct CDR3 sequences listed, 65% were seen once.

Specimen: peripheral blood. This receptor was identified in a man aged 35-49 years with primary liver carcinoma and hepatitis B virus infection. This rearrangement joins TRBV7-9 to TRBJ2-2, with D possibly called TRBD1 or TRBD2 (6 bases each). The CDR3 loop is CASSLIRGDTGELFF. DNA for the CDR3: TGTGCCAGCAGCTTAATAAGGGGGGACACCGGGGAGCTGTTTTTT.